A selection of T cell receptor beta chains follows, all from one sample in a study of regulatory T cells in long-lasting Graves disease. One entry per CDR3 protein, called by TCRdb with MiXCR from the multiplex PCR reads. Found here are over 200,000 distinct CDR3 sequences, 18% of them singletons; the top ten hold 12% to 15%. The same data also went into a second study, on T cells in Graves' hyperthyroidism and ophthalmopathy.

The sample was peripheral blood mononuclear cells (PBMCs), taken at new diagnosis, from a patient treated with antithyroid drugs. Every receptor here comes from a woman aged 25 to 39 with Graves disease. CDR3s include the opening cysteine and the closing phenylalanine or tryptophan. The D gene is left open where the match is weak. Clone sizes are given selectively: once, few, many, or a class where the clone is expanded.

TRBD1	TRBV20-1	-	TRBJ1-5	TGCAGTGCTATGGGACAGGTAGGCAATCAGCCCCAGCATTTT	CSAMGQVGNQPQHF
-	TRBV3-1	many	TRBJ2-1	TGTGCCAGCAGCCTCTTAGGTGGGGGGCGGAATGAGCAGTTCTTC	CASSLLGGGRNEQFF
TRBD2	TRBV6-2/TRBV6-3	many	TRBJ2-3	TGTGCCAGCAGTTATTCAGCTAGCGGGGGGTCGAGAGATACGCAGTATTTT	CASSYSASGGSRDTQYF
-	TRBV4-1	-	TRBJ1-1	TGCGCCAGCAGCCCCGGGTCCGAGAACACTGAAGCTTTCTTT	CASSPGSENTEAFF
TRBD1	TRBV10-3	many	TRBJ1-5	TGTGCCACCGGGACAGAGAACAATCAGCCCCAGCATTTT	CATGTENNQPQHF
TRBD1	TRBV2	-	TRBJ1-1	TGTGCCAGCAGAGGGGGGACAGGGGGCTCGCGTGAAGCTTTCTTT	CASRGGTGGSREAFF
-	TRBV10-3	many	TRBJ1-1	TGTGCCATCAGTGAGGGTGGGATAAACACTGAAGCTTTCTTT	CAISEGGINTEAFF
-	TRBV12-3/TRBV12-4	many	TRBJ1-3	TGTGCCAGCAGTTTAGTGGTGGACAACCAGTTTAGTGGAAACACCATATATTTT	CASSLVVDNQFSGNTIYF
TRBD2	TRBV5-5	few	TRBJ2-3	TGTGCCAGCAGCCGTAGCGGGGGGGTGATATTAGATACGCAGTATTTT	CASSRSGGVILDTQYF
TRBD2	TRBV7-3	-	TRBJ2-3	TGTGCCAGCAGCTTGAGCGGGAGGATAGATACGCAGTATTTT	CASSLSGRIDTQYF
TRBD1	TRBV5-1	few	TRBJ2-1	TGCGCCAGCAGCTTGGAGGGACAGGTGACTAATGAGCAGTTCTTC	CASSLEGQVTNEQFF
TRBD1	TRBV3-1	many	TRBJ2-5	TGTGCCAGCAGCCAAGATCCCAGGGGGCGGCTACAAGAGACCCAGTACTTC	CASSQDPRGRLQETQYF
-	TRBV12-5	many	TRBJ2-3	TGTGCTAGTGGTGGGGAAGGGGTAAGCACAGATACGCAGTATTTT	CASGGEGVSTDTQYF
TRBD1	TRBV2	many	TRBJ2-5	TGTGCCAGCCAAAAAGGGACAGGCGTAGGTGAGACCCAGTACTTC	CASQKGTGVGETQYF
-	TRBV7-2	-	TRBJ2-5	TGTGCCAGCAGCTTCGCGGGGGCGGAGACCCAGTACTTC	CASSFAGAETQYF
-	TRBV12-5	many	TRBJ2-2	TGTGCTAGTGGTTACGGAGGATTCACCGGGGAGCTGTTTTTT	CASGYGGFTGELFF
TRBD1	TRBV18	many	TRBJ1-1	TGTGCCAGCTCACCTCCCGGACAGGGGGCAAGGAACACTGAAGCTTTCTTT	CASSPPGQGARNTEAFF
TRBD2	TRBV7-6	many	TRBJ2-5	TGTGCCAGCAGCTTTGGCGGGGGGGTCCAAGAGACCCAGTACTTC	CASSFGGGVQETQYF
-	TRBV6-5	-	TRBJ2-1	TGTGCCAGCAGTTACGGGGCAGGGGAGTACAATGAGCAGTTCTTC	CASSYGAGEYNEQFF
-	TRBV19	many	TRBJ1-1	TGTGCCAGTAGTATAGGGGAGAAGACAGGAGCGAACACTGAAGCCCTCTTT	CASSIGEKTGANTEALF
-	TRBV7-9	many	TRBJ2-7	TGTGCCAGCAGCTTAGTTGGGGGGACCTACGAGCAGTACTTC	CASSLVGGTYEQYF
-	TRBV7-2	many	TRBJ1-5	TGTGCCAGCAGCCCCGCGGGAATGCGGACGAATCAGCCCCAGCATTTT	CASSPAGMRTNQPQHF
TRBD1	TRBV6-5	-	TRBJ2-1	TGTGCCAGCAGTTCCCGGACAGGGGGTTACAATGAGCAGTTCTTC	CASSSRTGGYNEQFF
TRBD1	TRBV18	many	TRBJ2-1	TGTGCCAGCTCCCCACTGGGACAGGGGTACAATGAGCAGTTCTTC	CASSPLGQGYNEQFF
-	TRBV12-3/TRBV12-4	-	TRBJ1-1	TGTGCCAGCAGTTTATCTGGGCCGATGAACACTGAAGCTTTCTTT	CASSLSGPMNTEAFF
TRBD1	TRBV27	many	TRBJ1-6	TGTGCCAGCAGTATCCACCGGAACAGGGGTAATTCACCCCTCCACTTT	CASSIHRNRGNSPLHF
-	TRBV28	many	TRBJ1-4	TGTGCCAGCAGACCTTCGCGAATCTCGGAAAAACTGTTTTTT	CASRPSRISEKLFF
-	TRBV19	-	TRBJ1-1	TGTGCCAGTAGTGTTCCCGGGACACCTACTGAAGCTTTCTTT	CASSVPGTPTEAFF
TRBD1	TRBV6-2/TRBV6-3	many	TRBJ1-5	TGTGCCAGCAGACGTAAAACGGGACAGGGCCTTAATCAGCCCCAGCATTTT	CASRRKTGQGLNQPQHF
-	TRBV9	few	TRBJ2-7	TGTGCCAGCAGCGTAGCCGACGCATACTACGAGCAGTACTTC	CASSVADAYYEQYF
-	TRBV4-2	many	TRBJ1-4	TGTGCCAGCAGCCCCGGCCGCGCGCAGGGTGAAAAACTGTTTTTT	CASSPGRAQGEKLFF
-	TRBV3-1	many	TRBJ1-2	TGTGCCAGCAGCCCCAGATCATACTATGGCTACACCTTC	CASSPRSYYGYTF
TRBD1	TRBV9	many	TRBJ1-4	TGTGCCAGCAGCGGCGGGACAGCTTCCAATGAAAAACTGTTTTTT	CASSGGTASNEKLFF
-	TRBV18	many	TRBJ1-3	TGTGCCAGCTCGTCAGACCGTGACTCTGGAAACACCATATATTTT	CASSSDRDSGNTIYF
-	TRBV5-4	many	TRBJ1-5	TGTGCCAGCACCCTGTGGGGGGGCAATCAGCCCCAGCATTTT	CASTLWGGNQPQHF
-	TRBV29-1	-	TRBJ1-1	TGCAGCGTTGTAGGGGGGGCTGGGAATGAAGCTTTCTTT	CSVVGGAGNEAFF
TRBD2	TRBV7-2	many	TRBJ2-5	TGTGCCAGCAGCACCGGGACTAGCGGGCGCCCTGGGGAGACCCAGTACTTC	CASSTGTSGRPGETQYF
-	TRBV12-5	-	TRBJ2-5	TGTGCTAGTGGTACCGGACTAAACCAAGAGACCCAGTACTTC	CASGTGLNQETQYF
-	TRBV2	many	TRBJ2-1	TGTGCCAGCAGTGAACCTGGCAATGAGCAGTTCTTC	CASSEPGNEQFF
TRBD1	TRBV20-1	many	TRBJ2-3	TGCAGTGCTGCCCGGGACAGGGTCTATTTT	CSAARDRVYF
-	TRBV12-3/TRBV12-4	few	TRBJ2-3	TGTGCCAGCAGTTCGAGGGTCGGGGCCCGAGTTAAAGATACGCAGTATTTT	CASSSRVGARVKDTQYF
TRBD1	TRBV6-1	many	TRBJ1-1	TGTGCCAGCAGTGGGGGACAGGCGAACACTGAAGCTTTCTTT	CASSGGQANTEAFF
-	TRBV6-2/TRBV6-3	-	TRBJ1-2	TGTGCCAGCAGTGTTAAGGGGCAGCCCTATGGCTACACCTTC	CASSVKGQPYGYTF
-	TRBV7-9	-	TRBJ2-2	TGTGCCGGCAGCCGACAGCCCTCGAACACCGGGGAGCTGTTTTTT	CAGSRQPSNTGELFF
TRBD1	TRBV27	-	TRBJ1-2	TGTGCCAGCAGTATGACAGGGGGTTTTGGCTACACCTTC	CASSMTGGFGYTF
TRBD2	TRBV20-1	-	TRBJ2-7	TGCAGTGCTAGACAAATTCGGGGAGCTAGCGGGGCCAAATCCTACGAGCAGTACTTC	CSARQIRGASGAKSYEQYF
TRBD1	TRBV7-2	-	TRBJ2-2	TGTGCCAGCAGCTTAGGGACAGGGGATACCGGGGAGCTGTTTTTT	CASSLGTGDTGELFF